This T cell receptor beta chain was retrieved from a study of CD8+CD57+ T cells in acquired aplastic anemia. About the study: DNA per sorted CD4+ or CD8+ sample ranged roughly 0.18 to 30 ug, averaging roughly 3.2 ug.

V was pared by 0 bases and J by 5 bases, with 11 bases between. The CDR3 is 15 amino acids. Germline V CDR1 and CDR2: SGDLS, YYNGEE. For CDR3 and TCR beta VDJ profiling, genomic DNA was the template used. TCRdb re-called the reads with MiXCR, one entry per CDR3 protein. In the table there are 200,000 or so distinct CDR3 sequences, more than 45% of which are singletons. Patients who underwent sequencing had shown CD8+CD57+ cell expansion by flow cytometry. Severe acquired aplastic anemia was the diagnosis recorded for all patients. All patients were therapy-naive when blood was sampled. What was sequenced was sorted CD4+, CD8+, or CD8+CD57+ T cells (not recorded which) from PBMCs. The source is a human donor with aplastic anemia. The chain couples TRBV9 to TRBJ1-4; possibly TRBD1 for D (6 bases). CDR3 sequence reads: CASSVDGQRNEKLFF. The CDR3 DNA follows: TGTGCCAGCAGCGTAGACGGACAGAGAAATGAAAAACTGTTTTTT.